Here is one T cell receptor beta chain with its context. The sample holds many counts of this clone. Which antigen it targets is not known. This specimen belongs to a study of T cell clonality in common variable immunodeficiency (dated by TCRdb to 2014 to 2015). Standard criteria, namely reduction of serum IgG, IgA and/or IgM below the normal range together with specific antibody deficiency, were applied for the diagnosis of CVID. A total of 45 or so subjects (approximately 15 female and roughly 30 male; age range about 9 to 64 years, mean age around 40) were included in the CVID group. Most CVID patients and most healthy controls were of Caucasian heritage. At the time of study participation, every CVID subject had been on replacement immunoglobulin therapy for one year or longer. At blood collection, none of the CVID subjects was ill or on immunomodulatory or immunosuppressive medication. From each donor, 5 to 8 ml of heparinized peripheral whole blood was collected. TCRbeta CDR3 repertoires were sequenced from genomic DNA of adults with common variable immune deficiency (CVID) and healthy adult controls. Diluted blood was subjected to density centrifugation over Hypaque 1077 or Ficoll-Paque for isolation of peripheral blood mononuclear cells. Genomic DNA was extracted from unsorted mononuclear cells by Qiagen column purification or by a centrifugation-based method.

Overall study outcomes, separate from this receptor: According to the authors, finding the cause of the higher clonality in CVID would require sequencing the repertoires of T cell subpopulations. CVID TCRbeta sequences were reported to have fewer deletions and N-nucleotide insertions and to lack highly modified clones with 13 or more V deletions. TCRbeta clonality was higher in CVID subjects than in healthy controls (t-test p = 0.018), and the increase was most characteristic of about a third of subjects. Correlations between repertoire features and clinical complications were limited by patient heterogeneity within the CVID cohort. Although equal DNA input was used, an average of approximately 82,000 unique sequences per sample was obtained for controls, compared with about 31,547 for CVID samples. CVID subjects shared fewer TCRbeta clones with each other than healthy controls did (p < 0.0001).

For sequencing input, CVID and control samples contributed equivalent amounts of genomic DNA. For every sample, a 60 bp segment covering the rearranged TCRbeta CDR3 region was amplified and then sequenced. The immunoSEQ assay, a bias-corrected multiplex PCR combined with high-throughput sequencing, was used for TCRbeta amplification. In the paper's pipeline: Every unique nucleotide sequence was considered a clone and was annotated with V, D and J genes, copy number and frequency. Sequences were labeled productive if in frame, and non-productive if out of frame or containing stop codons. As previously described, Shannon's entropy was used to calculate clonality. Mean CDR3 Kyte-Doolittle hydropathy was derived from the predicted amino acid sequences of productive clones. The R hclust function was used to hierarchically cluster scaled V gene usage with Manhattan distance and complete linkage. To assess clone sharing by CDR3 amino acid sequence, 12 repertoires per group were resampled over 100 rounds. The repertoires were searched for some 70 published EBV-specific TCRbeta sequences and almost 250 published CMV-specific TCRbeta sequences. Two CVID samples that yielded fewer than 10,000 sequences were excluded from the analysis, so around 38 CVID repertoires were retained. Here the immuneACCESS table is served through TCRdb, limited to in-frame sequences with V and J called. Missing clones are a known gap in these copies; in checked studies unresolved V genes cover under half, and the rest lacks a known reason. The V and J calls and clone size are taken from that table; D and trimming were inferred from the DNA. The sample counts under 25,000 clones, each observed more than once. In total, the top ten clones hold less than 8% of the sample.

The source material was peripheral blood mononuclear cells. The TCR was taken from a human donor with common variable immunodeficiency.

The covered CDR3 bases are TGTGCCAGCAGCTTTCTAATCACCGGGGAG. Its product reads: CASSFLITGE. The complete CDR3 reads CASSFLITGELFF. Recombination linked TRBV7-2 to TRBJ2-2, with the identity of the D gene unclear. The read halts 3 residues ahead of the CDR3 end, with the missing end drawn from the germline J gene. The CDR3, cysteine through phenylalanine, is 13 amino acids long. Shown are 30 bases from within the CDR3, in frame from base 1. Trimming removed 3 bases from V and 4 bases from J, leaving 6 bases between the germline ends. CDR1 and CDR2 were assigned from the germline V gene as SGHTA and FQGNSA.